This T cell receptor beta chain was captured in a study of blood T cell repertoires in COVID-19. Germline CDR1 is MNHEY and CDR2 is SVGAGI. CDR3 length equals 14 residues. Trimming removed 6 bases from V and 6 bases from J, with 18 bases in between. Methods used by the authors: From reference gene primer amplification, estimates of nucleated cell counts were derived. Sequencing was performed with immunoSEQ multiplex PCR; in TCRdb, only in-frame clones are kept and a portion is missing. V, J and clone size are those of that table, while D and trimming were read from the DNA. The table records about 400,000 clones, approximately 90% of them present only once.

The sample consisted of peripheral blood. This receptor was taken from a woman aged 25 to 45 with acute or convalescent COVID-19. This sequence joins TRBV6-5 and TRBJ2-7; no firm D call. CDR3 in amino acids: CASSIGSIGGEQYF. The CDR3 DNA reads as TGTGCCAGCAGCATTGGAAGCATCGGCGGCGAGCAGTACTTC.